The 15 T cell receptor beta chains listed next were all sequenced from one sample in a study of blood T cells in healthy people across ages. Using a J-beta primer mix together with a sample-barcoded 5' primer, a second PCR was run for roughly 7 to 11 cycles. TCRdb recomputed calls from the 5' RACE reads with MiXCR, one row per CDR3 protein. Of about 1.4 million distinct CDR3 sequences in the sample, around 59% are singletons; the top ten hold 5% to 7%. The sequenced material came from blood. The receptor source for this set is a man aged 18-30 years in good health.

The sample holds a few counts of this clonotype. V usage is TRBV20-1 and J usage is TRBJ2-1, with 9 bases that match TRBD2. With the DNA end fitting TRBJ2-7 better, the J assignment may be wrong. This CDR3 contains 14 residues. CDR1 and CDR2 (germline): DFQATT, SNEGSKA (reference sequence). CDR3 DNA sequence: TGCAGTGCTAGGGGACTAGCAGTATACAATGAGCAGTACTTC. Amino acid sequence: CSARGLAVYNEQYF.

On this clonotype itself: Germline and junction disagree at one end, which may indicate a read error. This chain uses TRBV20-1 with TRBJ1-1; possible D gene TRBD1, 5 bases. The CDR3 has 14 amino acids. Germline V gives CDR1 DFQATT, CDR2 SNEGSKA (reference sequence). The CDR3 sequence: CSARGVGSDTEAFF. Written as DNA, the CDR3 is TGCAGTGCCAGAGGGGTGGGGTCGGACACTGAAGCTTTCTTT.

This clonotype occurred a few times. The chain has TRBV25-1 and TRBJ2-1; TRBD1 aligns across 10 bases. The CDR3 totals 17 residues. The V gene's germline CDR1 is MGHDK and CDR2 SYGVNS. J was trimmed by 4 bases and V by 8 bases; bases with no gene match: 14. The CDR3 loop reads CASEGGTGQGFYNEQFF. The DNA of the CDR3 is TGTGCCAGCGAAGGAGGAACGGGACAGGGGTTTTACAATGAGCAGTTCTTC.

The chain employs TRBV12-3 or TRBV12-4 and TRBJ2-4; D may be TRBD2 (5 bases). This CDR3 is built from 14 residues. The V end was cut by 6 bases, the J end by 5 bases, with 14 bases between. The CDR3 loop is CASRGLDTENIQYF. CDR3 nucleotides: TGTGCCAGCAGAGGACTCGATACGGAAAACATTCAGTACTTC.

This chain links TRBV2 with TRBJ2-3, with unresolved D. This CDR3 has 13 amino acids. The V gene's germline CDR1 is SNHLY and CDR2 FYNNEI. Trimming shortened V by 6 bases and J by 5 bases, and 12 bases separated the two germline ends. CDR3 in amino acids: CASSDDWGDTQYF. CDR3 nucleotide sequence: TGTGCCAGCAGCGATGACTGGGGAGATACGCAGTATTTT. Supplemented by reference TRBV2 and TRBJ2-3, the full variable domain reads EPEVTQTPSHQVTQMGQEVILRCVPISNHLYFYWYRQILGQKVEFLVSFYNNEISEKSEIFDDQFSVERPDGSNFTLKIRSTKLEDSAMYFCASSDDWGDTQYFGPGTRLTVL.

The chain is built from TRBV30 and TRBJ2-5; TRBD2 matches at 8 bases. The last part of the DNA fits TRBJ2-7 better; the J call may be wrong. CDR1 is GTSNPN, CDR2 SVGIG, per germline (reference sequence). The CDR3 contains 16 residues. The CDR3 here is CAWNTKGQRERYEQYF. Written as DNA, the CDR3 is TGTGCCTGGAACACCAAAGGACAGCGGGAGCGGTACGAGCAGTACTTC.

V and J are TRBV3-1 and TRBJ2-5, with 8 bases that match TRBD1. The CDR3 totals 20 residues. CDR1 is LGHDT and CDR2 is YNNKEL in the germline V gene (reference sequence). The trim removed 0 bases at V and 5 bases at J, leaving 20 bases unmatched. The CDR3 DNA sequence: TGTGCCAGCAGCCAAGAAATCGGGACAGGAAGAAGAACCGCCCAGGAGACCCAGTACTTC. It specifies CASSQEIGTGRRTAQETQYF.

The chain employs TRBV20-1 and TRBJ2-7; 7 nucleotides match TRBD1. Germline V gives CDR1 DFQATT, CDR2 SNEGSKA (reference sequence). CDR3 length equals 13 residues. V shed 3 bases, J shed 0 bases, and the junction held 2 bases outside the gene matches. The CDR3 protein is CSARRGLSYEQYF. CDR3 nucleotides: TGCAGTGCTAGGAGGGGGCTCTCCTACGAGCAGTACTTC.

The chain has TRBV4-1 and TRBJ2-5; 12 positions agree with TRBD1. The V and J ends lost 2 bases and 1 base, in that order; junction bases with no gene match: 5. CDR1 and CDR2 (germline): MGHRA, YSYEKL. CDR3 length equals 17 residues. The CDR3 spells CASSQTGTGGFQETQYF. CDR3 coding DNA: TGCGCCAGCAGCCAAACCGGGACAGGGGGCTTCCAAGAGACCCAGTACTTC.

The chain links TRBV4-1 to TRBJ2-6; 10 positions agree with TRBD1. The CDR3 totals 17 residues. The V gene's germline CDR1 is MGHRA and CDR2 YSYEKL. Trimming at V came to 4 bases and at J to 0 bases, leaving 3 bases not matched to a gene. The CDR3 nucleotides are TGCGCCAGCAGCCGGGACAGGGGTAACTCTGGGGCCAACGTCCTGACTTTC. Translation gives CASSRDRGNSGANVLTF.

In its sample, this clonotype was seen once. The V and J genes are TRBV29-1 and TRBJ2-1; no reliable D call. This CDR3 has 14 amino acids. Germline V gene data show CDR1 as SQVTM and CDR2 as ANQGSEA. Trimming removed 5 bases from V and 7 bases from J, with 18 bases in between. In nucleotides, the CDR3 is TGCAGCGTTCAGGACGTCCCCAACAAAAATGAGCAGTTCTTC. Residues: CSVQDVPNKNEQFF.

The CDR3 DNA reads as TGCAGTGCTCGAATCAGATACAATCAGCCCCAGCATTTT. It is translated as CSARIRYNQPQHF. This chain links TRBV20-1 with TRBJ1-5; D ambiguous. V was shortened by 5 bases and J by 3 bases, with 11 bases between the two germline ends. The CDR3 spans 13 residues. In germline, CDR1 is DFQATT, CDR2 SNEGSKA (reference sequence).

The chain joins TRBV7-7 to TRBJ1-1; no firm D call. The CDR3 is made up of 16 amino acids. The V and J ends lost 5 bases and 3 bases respectively, with 19 bases between them. The germline V gene has CDR1 SSHAT and CDR2 FNYEAQ (reference sequence). CDR3 nucleotides: TGTGCCAGCAGCCCCTTCATTAGCAGTGCTTACACTGAAGCTTTCTTT. Amino acids: CASSPFISSAYTEAFF.

To note about this clonotype: Its ends do not fully match the called genes, so a read error is possible. The chain joins TRBV6-1 to TRBJ2-1, with 7 bases that match TRBD2. The CDR3 is made up of 17 amino acids. Germline CDR1 MNHNS, CDR2 SASEGT. The CDR3 region has the DNA TGTGCCAGCAGGGAAGGGATTAGCGGGTTATGGGGGGAGGAGCAGTTCTTC. This encodes CASREGISGLWGEEQFF.

This sequence joins TRBV7-2 and TRBJ2-5; no reliable D call. This CDR3 region has 12 residues. Germline V gene sequence: CDR1 SGHTA, CDR2 FQGNSA. Trimming removed 2 bases from V and 7 bases from J, with 8 bases in between. The CDR3 sequence: CASSLSLRTQYF. The DNA of the CDR3 is TGTGCCAGCAGCTTATCCTTACGGACCCAGTACTTC.